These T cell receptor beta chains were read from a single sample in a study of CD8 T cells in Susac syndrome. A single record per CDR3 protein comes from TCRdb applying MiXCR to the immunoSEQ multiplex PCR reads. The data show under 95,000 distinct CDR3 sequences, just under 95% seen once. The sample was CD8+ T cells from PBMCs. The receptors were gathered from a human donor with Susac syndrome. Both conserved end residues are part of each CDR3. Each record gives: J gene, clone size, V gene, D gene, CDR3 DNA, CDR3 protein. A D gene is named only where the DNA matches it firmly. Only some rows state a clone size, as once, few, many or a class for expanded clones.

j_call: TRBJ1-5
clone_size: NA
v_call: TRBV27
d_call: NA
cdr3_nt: TGTGCCAGCAGTTTACGCGGGGCTTTTCAGCCCCAGCATTTT
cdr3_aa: CASSLRGAFQPQHF

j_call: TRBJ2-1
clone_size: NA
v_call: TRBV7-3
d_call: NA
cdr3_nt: TGTGCCAGCAGCCCCGGGGCGGGACTCAATGAGCAGTTCTTC
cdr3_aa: CASSPGAGLNEQFF

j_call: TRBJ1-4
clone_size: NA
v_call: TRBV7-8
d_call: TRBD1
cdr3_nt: TGTGCCAGCAGCCACGGACAGGGTGATGAAAAACTGTTTTTT
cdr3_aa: CASSHGQGDEKLFF

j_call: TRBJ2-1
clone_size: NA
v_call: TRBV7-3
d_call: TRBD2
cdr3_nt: TGTGCCAGCAGTATAGCGGGAGGGCTCTACAATGAGCAGTTCTTC
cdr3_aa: CASSIAGGLYNEQFF

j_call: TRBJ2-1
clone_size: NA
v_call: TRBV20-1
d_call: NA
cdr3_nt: TGCAGTGCTACCACTCGGGCGGGCTGGAACAATGAGCAGTTCTTC
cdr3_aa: CSATTRAGWNNEQFF

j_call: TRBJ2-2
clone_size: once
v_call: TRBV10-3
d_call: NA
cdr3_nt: TGTGCCATCCGGTTGAACACCGGGGAGCTGTTTTTT
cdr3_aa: CAIRLNTGELFF

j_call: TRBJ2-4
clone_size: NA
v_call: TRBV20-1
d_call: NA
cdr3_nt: TGCAGTGCTCCGGTGGGAGCCAAAAACATTCAGTACTTC
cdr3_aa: CSAPVGAKNIQYF

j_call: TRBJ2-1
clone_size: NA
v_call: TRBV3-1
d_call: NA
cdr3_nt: TGTGCCAGCAGCCCCCCCAGGGGCGGGAGCCAGCGGGAGCAGTTCTTC
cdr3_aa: CASSPPRGGSQREQFF

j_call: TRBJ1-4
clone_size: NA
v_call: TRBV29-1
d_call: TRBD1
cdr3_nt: TGCAGCGTTTACCTACAGGGGTATGAAAAACTGTTTTTT
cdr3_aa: CSVYLQGYEKLFF

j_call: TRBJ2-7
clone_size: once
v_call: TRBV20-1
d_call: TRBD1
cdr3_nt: TGCAGTGCTAGTAGCAGGGGGACCTCCTACGAGCAGTACTTC
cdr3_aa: CSASSRGTSYEQYF

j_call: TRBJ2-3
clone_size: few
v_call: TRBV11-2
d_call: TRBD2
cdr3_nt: TGTGCCAGCAGCTTACAGGACACCATAACGGGAGGGCCACGGTATTTT
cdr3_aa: CASSLQDTITGGPRYF

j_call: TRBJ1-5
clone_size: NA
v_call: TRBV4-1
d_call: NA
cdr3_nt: TGCGCCAGCAGCCCCCCCGGGGGGGGTCGCCAGCCCCAGCATTTT
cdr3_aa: CASSPPGGGRQPQHF

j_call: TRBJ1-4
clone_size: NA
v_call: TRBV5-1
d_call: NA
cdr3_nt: TGCGCCAGCAGCTTGGACAGGCCCACCGGGAAACTGTTTTTT
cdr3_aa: CASSLDRPTGKLFF

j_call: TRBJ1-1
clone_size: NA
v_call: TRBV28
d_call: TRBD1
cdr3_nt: TGTGCCAGCAGGACCCCGGGGACAGCACCCCCTACGGACACTGAAGCTTTCTTT
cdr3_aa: CASRTPGTAPPTDTEAFF

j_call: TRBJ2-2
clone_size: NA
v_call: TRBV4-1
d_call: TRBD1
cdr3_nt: TGCGCCAGCAGCCTCGGGGACAGAAGCACCGGGGAGCTGTTTTTT
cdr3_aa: CASSLGDRSTGELFF

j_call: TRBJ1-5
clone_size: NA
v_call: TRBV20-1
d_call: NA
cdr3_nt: TGCAGTGCTAGAGAGGGGGGATTCAGTCAGCCCCAGCATTTT
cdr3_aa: CSAREGGFSQPQHF

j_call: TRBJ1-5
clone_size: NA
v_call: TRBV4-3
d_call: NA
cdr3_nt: TGCGCCAGCAGCCAAGATCAGGGACGCAATCAGCCCCAGCATTTT
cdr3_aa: CASSQDQGRNQPQHF

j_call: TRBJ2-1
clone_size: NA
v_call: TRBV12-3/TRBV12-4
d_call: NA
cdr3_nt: TGTGCCAGCAGTCCTCCAACGGGACGGGACTACAATGAGCAGTTCTTC
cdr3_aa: CASSPPTGRDYNEQFF

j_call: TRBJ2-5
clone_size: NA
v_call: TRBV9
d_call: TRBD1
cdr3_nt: TGTGCCAGCAGCCCTCGGACAGGGCCCCAAGAGACCCAGTACTTC
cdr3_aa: CASSPRTGPQETQYF

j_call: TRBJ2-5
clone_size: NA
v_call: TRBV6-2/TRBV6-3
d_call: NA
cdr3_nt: TGTGCCAGCAGTTACTCTGGTGCGAAGCAAGAGACCCAGTACTTC
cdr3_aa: CASSYSGAKQETQYF

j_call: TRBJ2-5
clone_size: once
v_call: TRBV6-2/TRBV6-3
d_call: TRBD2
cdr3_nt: TGTGCCAGCAATACTCTAGCGGCCCAAGAGACCCAGTACTTC
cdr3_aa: CASNTLAAQETQYF

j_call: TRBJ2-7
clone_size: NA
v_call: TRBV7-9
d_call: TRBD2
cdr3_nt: TGTGCCAGCAGCTCCCGAGTGGCGGGAGGATCCTACGAGCAGTACTTC
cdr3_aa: CASSSRVAGGSYEQYF

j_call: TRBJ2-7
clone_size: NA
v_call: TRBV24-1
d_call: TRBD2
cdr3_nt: TGTGCCACCAGTGGTAGCGGGAGTGTGGAGCAGTACTTC
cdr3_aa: CATSGSGSVEQYF

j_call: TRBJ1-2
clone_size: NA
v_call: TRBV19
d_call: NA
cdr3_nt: TGTGCCAGTACTTTGACAGTCCTTAACTATGGCTACACCTTC
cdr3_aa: CASTLTVLNYGYTF

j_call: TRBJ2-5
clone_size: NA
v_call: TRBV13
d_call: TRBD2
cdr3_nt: TGTGCCAGCAGCCTAGCCGGGACTAGCGTCTATAAGGGAGAAGAGACCCAGTACTTC
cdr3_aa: CASSLAGTSVYKGEETQYF

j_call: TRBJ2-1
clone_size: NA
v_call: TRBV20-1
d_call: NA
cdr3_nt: TGCAGTGCTAGAGGATATAGCGAGAGCTCCTACAATGAGCAGTTCTTC
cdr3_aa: CSARGYSESSYNEQFF

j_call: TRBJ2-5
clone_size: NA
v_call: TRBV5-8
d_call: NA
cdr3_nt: TGTGCCAGCAGCTTGGTTGGGACTGTCCCAGAGACCCAGTACTTC
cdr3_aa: CASSLVGTVPETQYF

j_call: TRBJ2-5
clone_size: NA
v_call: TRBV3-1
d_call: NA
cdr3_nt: TGTGCCAGCAGCCAAGGTCCCTCGCAAGAGACCCAGTACTTC
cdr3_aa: CASSQGPSQETQYF

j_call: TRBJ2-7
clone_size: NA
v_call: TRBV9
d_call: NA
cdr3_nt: TGTGCCAGCAGCGTTGAACGGATCCCCTACGAGCAGTACTTC
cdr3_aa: CASSVERIPYEQYF

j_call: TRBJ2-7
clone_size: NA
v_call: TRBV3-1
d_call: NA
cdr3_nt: TGTGCCAGCAGCCAAGATACGGGGGTTCACGAGCAGTACTTC
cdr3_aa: CASSQDTGVHEQYF

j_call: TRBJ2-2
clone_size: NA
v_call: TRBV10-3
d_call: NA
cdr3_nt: TGTGCCACCGGGACCGAGAACACCGGGGAGCTGTTTTTT
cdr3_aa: CATGTENTGELFF

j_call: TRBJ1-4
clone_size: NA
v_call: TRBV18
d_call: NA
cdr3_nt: TGTGCCAGCTCACCAGAGACAGGACCAGAAAAACTGTTTTTT
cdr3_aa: CASSPETGPEKLFF

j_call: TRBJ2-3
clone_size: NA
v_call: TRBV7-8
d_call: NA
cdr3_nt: TGTGCCAGCAGCTTAGAGGGTCCAGATACGCAGTATTTT
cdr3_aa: CASSLEGPDTQYF

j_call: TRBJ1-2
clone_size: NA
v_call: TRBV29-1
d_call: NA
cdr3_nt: TGCAGCGTTGAAGGGGCAGGCTATGGCTACACCTTC
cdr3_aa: CSVEGAGYGYTF

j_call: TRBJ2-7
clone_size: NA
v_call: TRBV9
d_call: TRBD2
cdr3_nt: TGTGCCAGCAGCACCTGGACTAGCCACGAGCAGTACTTC
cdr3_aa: CASSTWTSHEQYF

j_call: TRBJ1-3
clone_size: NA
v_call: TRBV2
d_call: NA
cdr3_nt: TGTGCCAGCAACAGTGGTAACACCATATATTTT
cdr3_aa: CASNSGNTIYF

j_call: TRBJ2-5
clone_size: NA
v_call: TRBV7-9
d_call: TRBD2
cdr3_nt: TGTGCCAGCAGCCCCGGTCGGGGGGAAGAGACCCAGTACTTC
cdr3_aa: CASSPGRGEETQYF

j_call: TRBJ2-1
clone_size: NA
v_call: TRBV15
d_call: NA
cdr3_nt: TGTGCCACCAGTCTGCGGCGTAACAATGAGCAGTTCTTC
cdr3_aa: CATSLRRNNEQFF

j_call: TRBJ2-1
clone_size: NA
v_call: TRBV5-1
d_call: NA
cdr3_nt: TGCGCCAGCACCCTTAGCGGAGGGGACAATGAGCAGTTCTTC
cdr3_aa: CASTLSGGDNEQFF

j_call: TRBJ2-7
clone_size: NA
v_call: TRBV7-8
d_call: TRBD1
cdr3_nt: TGTGCCAGCAGCTCATTGACAGGGGGCATATACGAGCAGTACTTC
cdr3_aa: CASSSLTGGIYEQYF

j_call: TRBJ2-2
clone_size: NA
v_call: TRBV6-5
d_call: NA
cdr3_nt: TGTGCCAGCAGTCCGGGAGCCGGGGAGCTGTTTTTT
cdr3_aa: CASSPGAGELFF

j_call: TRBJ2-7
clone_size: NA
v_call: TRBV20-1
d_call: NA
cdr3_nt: TGCAGTGCTAGAGGGGGTCTAGGGGTTAGCTCCTACGAGCAGTACTTC
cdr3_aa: CSARGGLGVSSYEQYF

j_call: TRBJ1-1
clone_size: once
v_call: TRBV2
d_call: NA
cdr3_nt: TGTGCCAGCAGTGAATACGGGGAAATCAACACTGAAGCTTTCTTT
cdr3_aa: CASSEYGEINTEAFF

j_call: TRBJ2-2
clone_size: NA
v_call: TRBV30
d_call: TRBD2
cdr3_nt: TGTGCCTGGAGTCTTAGGGTAGCGGGGAATACGAACACCGGGGAGCTGTTTTTT
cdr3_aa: CAWSLRVAGNTNTGELFF

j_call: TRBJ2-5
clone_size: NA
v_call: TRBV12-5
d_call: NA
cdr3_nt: TGTGCTAGTGGCCTCGGGGAGACCCAGTACTTC
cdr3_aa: CASGLGETQYF

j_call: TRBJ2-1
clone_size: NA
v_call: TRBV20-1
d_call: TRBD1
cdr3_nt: TGCAGTGCTAGAGATCGGGACAGGGGTGCCGATGAGCAGTTCTTC
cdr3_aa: CSARDRDRGADEQFF

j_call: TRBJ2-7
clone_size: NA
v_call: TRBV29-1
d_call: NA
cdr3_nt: TGCAGCGCCAAATCTCGCGGGTCCTCCTACGAGCAGTACTTC
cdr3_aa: CSAKSRGSSYEQYF

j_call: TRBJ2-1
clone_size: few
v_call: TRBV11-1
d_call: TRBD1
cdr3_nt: TGTGCCAGCAGCTTAGGGGCAGGGGGCAATGAGCAGTTCTTC
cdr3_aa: CASSLGAGGNEQFF

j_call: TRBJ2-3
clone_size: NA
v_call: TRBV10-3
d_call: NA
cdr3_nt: TGTGCCATCGGGATTCGGGATATCAACACAGATACGCAGTATTTT
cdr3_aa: CAIGIRDINTDTQYF

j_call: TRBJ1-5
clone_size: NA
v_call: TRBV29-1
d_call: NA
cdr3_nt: TGCAGCGTTGATACAGGGACCAACAATCAGCCCCAGCATTTT
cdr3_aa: CSVDTGTNNQPQHF

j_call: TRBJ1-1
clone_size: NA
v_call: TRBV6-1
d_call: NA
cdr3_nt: TGTGCCAGCAGGCCAGTCGGGGGACCGTGGAACACTGAAGCTTTCTTT
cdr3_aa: CASRPVGGPWNTEAFF

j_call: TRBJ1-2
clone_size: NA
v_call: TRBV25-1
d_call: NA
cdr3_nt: TGTGCCAGCAGTGAAAGACAGTTAAACTATGGCTACACCTTC
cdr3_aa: CASSERQLNYGYTF

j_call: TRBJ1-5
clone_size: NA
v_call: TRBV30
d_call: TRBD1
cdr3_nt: TGTGCCTGGAGTGAGGTGGCAGGGGGACAGCCCCAGCATTTT
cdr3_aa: CAWSEVAGGQPQHF

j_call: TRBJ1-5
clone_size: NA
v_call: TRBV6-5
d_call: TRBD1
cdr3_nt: TGTGCCAGCAGTTACCGGAGTCTTACAGGGGCACCCAATCAGCCCCAGCATTTT
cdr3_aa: CASSYRSLTGAPNQPQHF

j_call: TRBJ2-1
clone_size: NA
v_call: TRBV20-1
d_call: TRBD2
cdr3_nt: TGCAGTGCTATCGAAAAGACTAGCGGGAGCCTGAATGAGCAGTTCTTC
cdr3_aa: CSAIEKTSGSLNEQFF